Listed below are T cell receptor beta chains from one sample, sequenced in a study of T cells in severe cutaneous drug reactions. TCRdb reprocessed the multiplex PCR reads, keeping one entry per CDR3 protein, no DNA. The sample totals just over 20,000 distinct CDR3 sequences. Sequenced material: PBMCs. These receptors all stem from a human donor with toxic epidermal necrolysis, a severe cutaneous drug reaction. Both conserved end residues are part of each CDR3. Rows give clone size only sometimes, using once, few, many, or a class for an expanded clone.

TRBV5-1	TRBJ2-1	NA	CASSLDAVSSYNEQFF
TRBV2	TRBJ2-1	medium-sized	CASYRDRQHNEQFF
TRBV29-1	TRBJ1-1	NA	CSVPGYNTEAFF
TRBV29-1	TRBJ1-5	NA	CTSREAPYSNQPQHF
TRBV2	TRBJ2-5	NA	CASSVDNQETQYF
TRBV6-2/TRBV6-3	TRBJ2-4	NA	CASSYPGAKNIQYF
TRBV3-1	TRBJ2-3	NA	CASSLVAGGPSTDTQYF
TRBV11-2	TRBJ1-2	NA	CASSFGRGSPVNYGYTF
TRBV7-9	TRBJ2-1	NA	CASSLKTSGTGEQFF
TRBV27	TRBJ2-7	NA	CASATEREGPFLFKQYF
TRBV7-9	TRBJ2-3	NA	CASSLTSGGTDTQYF
TRBV6-5	TRBJ1-3	NA	CASSYNSGNTIYF
TRBV27	TRBJ1-5	NA	CASSLSGGGVRPQHF
TRBV29-1	TRBJ2-7	NA	CSVTTASGDYEQYF
TRBV19	TRBJ2-2	NA	CASSPRTANTGELFF
TRBV12-3/TRBV12-4	TRBJ1-2	NA	CASSLRGQGYGYTF
TRBV18	TRBJ1-2	NA	CASFGQGANYGYTF
TRBV2	TRBJ1-5	medium-sized	CASRGGASNQPQHF
TRBV6-2/TRBV6-3	TRBJ2-1	medium-sized	CASTTGDYNEQFF
TRBV24-1	TRBJ2-2	NA	CATSDLISNTGELFF
TRBV5-1	TRBJ2-1	NA	CASSLLTGGIYNEQFF
TRBV20-1	TRBJ2-5	NA	CSAGGRTSGRETQYF
TRBV6-2/TRBV6-3	TRBJ2-1	medium-sized	CASSYSIAGTGRYNEQFF
TRBV5-4	TRBJ2-2	NA	CASMDGSGELFF
TRBV2	TRBJ1-1	medium-sized	CAKKIRANTEAFF
TRBV20-1	TRBJ2-7	NA	CSAPSGTITYEQYF
TRBV28	TRBJ1-2	NA	CASSLADPNYGYTF
TRBV4-2	TRBJ2-1	NA	CASSADSYNEQFF
TRBV7-9	TRBJ2-7	NA	CASSFRRDPGEQYF
TRBV6-1	TRBJ1-2	medium-sized	CASQQMDGYTF
TRBV20-1	TRBJ2-3	NA	CSAPGQGPADTQYF
TRBV24-1	TRBJ2-2	NA	CATSDSVISDTGELFF
TRBV12-5	TRBJ2-2	NA	CASGTERRHTGELFF
TRBV4-3	TRBJ1-4	NA	CASSQTIRGGKLFF
TRBV3-1	TRBJ2-6	NA	CASSQPGANVLTF
TRBV7-8	TRBJ2-7	NA	CASSSPARAVDEQYF